This T cell receptor beta chain derives from a study of CD4+ T cells in melanoma. Overall study results and limits: CD8+ T cell, macrophage and B cell function reportedly correlated with neoantigen-specific CD4+ T cells. Diverse differentiation states were reported for melanoma neoantigen-specific CD4+ T cells.

This CDR3 has 13 residues. Germline V gives CDR1 LGHNA, CDR2 YNFKEQ. Trimming at V came to 6 bases and at J to 3 bases, leaving 5 bases not matched to a gene. As regards this clone: Its antigen is not identified.

Repertoires were generated with immunoSEQ multiplex PCR, while TCRdb's copy carries only in-frame clones and drops some. The sample lists 10,000 to 13,000 clones; 66% were seen once. What was sequenced was cells from a culture (not recorded whether cultured in vitro). The chain uses TRBV4-2 and TRBJ2-7, with 7 bases fitting TRBD1. This TCR came from a human donor with melanoma. The CDR3 sequence: CASRGQAGYEQYF. CDR3 DNA: TGTGCCAGCAGAGGACAGGCGGGCTACGAGCAGTACTTC.